This TCR beta chain was recorded in a study of CD8 T cells in ankylosing spondylitis. This clonotype has at least ten counts. Its antigen is still unknown. General study points: Reportedly, significant enrichment of disease-linked clones occurred in matched ankylosing spondylitis synovial fluid. Clones linked to disease, bearing a CD8+ phenotype, were relatively rare in peripheral blood. Certain motif variants had earlier appeared in reactive arthritis synovial fluid and blood.

By quantitative 5'-RACE with molecular barcodes, the TCR beta libraries were made. TCRdb reanalysed the 5' RACE reads using MiXCR and keeps one entry per CDR3 protein. Of hundreds of thousands of distinct CDR3 sequences in the sample, around 20% were seen once. Sequencing was done on a sample of blood, either unsorted or a sorted T cell fraction (not recorded which). This TCR came from a male donor with ankylosing spondylitis or in good health (not recorded which).

CDR3: CASSWEGALNQPQHF. CDR3 in DNA: TGTGCCAGCAGCTGGGAGGGGGCCTTAAATCAGCCCCAGCATTTT. The V and J genes are TRBV7-8 and TRBJ1-5, with 7 nucleotides matching TRBD1. The CDR3 length is 15 residues. V trimming: 4 bases; J trimming: 4 bases; junction bases outside the gene matches: 7. Germline V gene lookup returns CDR1 SGHVS and CDR2 FQNEAQ.